What follows are 18 T cell receptor beta chains derived from one specimen sequenced in a study of response to subunit inactivated influenza vaccine. One entry per CDR3 protein, called by TCRdb with MiXCR from the RT-PCR reads. This sample carries 600,000 to 700,000 distinct CDR3 sequences, 11% to 15% of them seen once, and the ten largest clones take around 7.6%. The sequenced sample was PBMCs from blood, obtained less than 15 days before vaccination. Receptors originate from a man aged 50 to 59 who received an inactivated influenza vaccine.

This CDR3 reads CASSQRTSGSLPYNEQFF. The CDR3 region has the DNA TGCGCCAGCAGCCAGCGGACTAGCGGGAGTTTACCCTACAATGAGCAGTTCTTC. This chain links TRBV4-3 with TRBJ2-1; TRBD2 agrees at 13 bases. The V gene's germline CDR1 is LGHNA and CDR2 YSLEER. V shed 3 bases and J 2 bases; nucleotides not matched to a gene: 7. The CDR3 runs to 18 residues.

This sequence joins TRBV4-3 and TRBJ2-3, with 7 bases fitting TRBD2. This CDR3 is 16 amino acids long. Germline trimming cut 4 bases from V and 0 bases from J; bases unmatched to any gene: 7. From germline, CDR1 is LGHNA and CDR2 YSLEER. CDR3 bases: TGCGCCAGCAGCCGCTACCTAGCGGAAAGCACAGATACGCAGTATTTT. It is translated as CASSRYLAESTDTQYF.

This clonotype showed up many times. This chain uses TRBV19 with TRBJ1-5; 7 nucleotides agree with TRBD1. Germline-derived CDR1 and CDR2 are LNHDA and SQIVND (reference sequence). Unmatched junction bases numbered 5, after V lost 6 bases and J lost 0 bases. This CDR3 is 15 amino acids long. The CDR3 sequence: CASSREGASNQPQHF. The CDR3 DNA follows: TGTGCCAGTAGCCGCGAGGGGGCTAGCAATCAGCCCCAGCATTTT.

The V and J genes are TRBV5-1 and TRBJ2-7, with D possibly being TRBD1 (6 bases). The V and J ends lost 2 bases and 2 bases respectively, with 14 bases between them. The CDR3 loop spans 15 amino acids. Germline CDR1 is SGHRS and CDR2 is YFSETQ. CDR3 protein: CASSFDGQKTYEQYF. The CDR3 DNA reads TGCGCCAGCAGCTTTGACGGACAGAAGACCTACGAGCAGTACTTC.

The J gene is TRBJ2-1, the V gene TRBV5-1, with D perhaps matching TRBD1 (6 bases). Trimming cost V 4 bases and J 5 bases, with 22 bases left between them. CDR1 and CDR2 (germline): SGHRS, YFSETQ. The CDR3 runs to 17 residues. CDR3 nucleotide sequence: TGCGCCAGCAGCCCCAGTATGTCGAGGGGGTCAAACAATGAGCAGTTCTTC. It translates to CASSPSMSRGSNNEQFF.

This clonotype was counted between two and nine times. The chain combines TRBV27 with TRBJ2-5; 11 nucleotides agree with TRBD2. Germline trimming cut 6 bases from V and 5 bases from J; bases unmatched to any gene: 17. The CDR3 spans 18 residues. CDR1 is MNHEY, CDR2 SMNVEV, per germline (reference sequence). The CDR3 coding sequence is TGTGCCAGCAGACCCCTCCGAAGTAGCGGGAGGGCCCGGGAGACCCAGTACTTC. Residues: CASRPLRSSGRARETQYF.

This clonotype was counted between two and nine times. The rearrangement joins TRBV7-9 to TRBJ2-1; D gene unclear. The CDR3 is 12 residues long. The ends were cut back, 8 bases at V and 3 bases at J, with 8 bases in the middle. The germline V gene encodes CDR1 SEHNR and CDR2 FQNEAQ (reference sequence). CDR3 nucleotides: TGTGCCAGCGGAGTGGGCTACAATGAGCAGTTCTTC. This codes for CASGVGYNEQFF.

This clonotype was seen only a few times. The V gene is TRBV20-1, the J gene TRBJ2-1; the match to TRBD2 covers 11 bases. Germline CDR1 DFQATT, CDR2 SNEGSKA (reference sequence). This CDR3 has 16 residues. The V and J ends lost 0 bases and 8 bases, in that order; junction bases with no gene match: 9. The CDR3 protein is CSAREVLAGVVDEQFF. The DNA of the CDR3 is TGCAGTGCTAGAGAGGTACTAGCGGGAGTCGTCGATGAGCAGTTCTTC.

Only a few counts were recorded for this clonotype. The chain employs TRBV2 and TRBJ1-1; D gene uncertain. The CDR3 runs to 13 residues. In germline, CDR1 is SNHLY, CDR2 FYNNEI. V lost 7 bases to trimming and J lost 5 bases, with 14 bases between them. The CDR3 bases are TGTGCCAGCAACCGGGAATCGGAAACTGAAGCTTTCTTT. Translating gives CASNRESETEAFF.

This clonotype was seen only a few times. The genes are TRBV20-1 and TRBJ2-5; TRBD2 aligns across 7 bases. The CDR3 sequence is 13 residues long. The V segment lost 4 bases and the J segment 5 bases; nucleotides outside the gene matches: 7. Germline V CDR1 and CDR2: DFQATT, SNEGSKA (reference sequence). In nucleotides, the CDR3 is TGCAGTGCTACCGGACCCGGGAGGGAGACCCAGTACTTC. Translation gives CSATGPGRETQYF.

This chain joins TRBV7-9 and TRBJ1-2, with a possible D match to TRBD1 (5 bases). The germline gives CDR1 SEHNR, CDR2 FQNEAQ (reference sequence). The length of the CDR3 is 16 residues. Trimming cost V 1 base and J 0 bases, with 12 bases left between them. As DNA, the CDR3 is TGTGCCAGCAGCTTAGGGGGCTCTCGGGCTAACTATGGCTACACCTTC. This codes for CASSLGGSRANYGYTF.

This clonotype has just a few counts. V usage is TRBV2 and J usage is TRBJ2-6; D call uncertain. From germline, CDR1 is SNHLY and CDR2 FYNNEI. The CDR3 has 13 amino acids. V was clipped by 9 bases and J by 2 bases, with 8 bases between them. CDR3 in amino acids: CASLRPGANVLTF. DNA of the CDR3: TGTGCCAGTCTCAGACCTGGGGCCAACGTCCTGACTTTC.

This clonotype occurred a few times. The V gene is TRBV20-1, the J gene TRBJ2-3; perhaps D is TRBD1 or TRBD2 (5 bases each). Germline CDR1 is DFQATT and CDR2 is SNEGSKA (reference sequence). V was cut by 3 bases and J by 2 bases, with 12 bases left in between. This CDR3 contains 14 residues. In DNA, the CDR3 is TGCAGTGCTAGCCTGGGGGTACACACAGATACGCAGTATTTT. Protein: CSASLGVHTDTQYF.

The chain combines TRBV6-2 or TRBV6-3 with TRBJ2-2; D remains ambiguous. Germline V gene lookup returns CDR1 MNHEY and CDR2 SVGEGT. This CDR3 is 16 amino acids long. V was pared by 5 bases and J by 4 bases, with 17 bases between. The CDR3 nucleotides are TGTGCCAGCAGTGTACTGGGGATAAGGTTCACCGGGGAGCTGTTTTTT. Translating gives CASSVLGIRFTGELFF.

This clonotype was counted a few times. The chain employs TRBV2 and TRBJ1-2; 7 nucleotides agree with TRBD1. The CDR3 has 13 residues. The junction had 6 bases not matched to a gene; V was cut back by 8 bases and J by 3 bases. CDR1 and CDR2 from the germline V gene are SNHLY and FYNNEI. The CDR3 reads CASPTGTDYGYTF. Here the CDR3 DNA reads TGTGCCAGCCCGACAGGGACCGACTATGGCTACACCTTC.

This sequence joins TRBV20-1 and TRBJ2-6, with D tentatively TRBD1 (5 bases). V lost 4 bases, J lost 0 bases, and 7 bases lay in between. Per germline, CDR1 DFQATT and CDR2 SNEGSKA (reference sequence). CDR3 length equals 14 residues. The CDR3 here is CSAKGLSGANVLTF. CDR3 bases: TGCAGTGCTAAGGGGCTCTCTGGGGCCAACGTCCTGACTTTC.

Only a few counts were recorded for this clonotype. The genes are TRBV28 and TRBJ1-6, with no clear D. This CDR3 comprises 17 residues. Trimming took off 3 bases at V and 0 bases at J, with 12 bases between the two ends. CDR1 and CDR2 (germline): MDHEN, SYDVKM. CDR3 protein: CASSFAGKTSYNSPLHF. As DNA, the CDR3 is TGTGCCAGCAGTTTCGCAGGAAAGACCTCCTATAATTCACCCCTCCACTTT.

The V call is TRBV4-3, the J call TRBJ2-7; 9 bases are shared with TRBD1. The germline V gene encodes CDR1 LGHNA and CDR2 YSLEER. The CDR3 is 15 residues long. The ends lost 5 bases at V and 3 bases at J; junction bases unmatched: 8. This CDR3 is CASSAGQGTNYEQYF. In nucleotides, the CDR3 is TGCGCCAGCAGCGCCGGACAGGGGACCAACTACGAGCAGTACTTC.